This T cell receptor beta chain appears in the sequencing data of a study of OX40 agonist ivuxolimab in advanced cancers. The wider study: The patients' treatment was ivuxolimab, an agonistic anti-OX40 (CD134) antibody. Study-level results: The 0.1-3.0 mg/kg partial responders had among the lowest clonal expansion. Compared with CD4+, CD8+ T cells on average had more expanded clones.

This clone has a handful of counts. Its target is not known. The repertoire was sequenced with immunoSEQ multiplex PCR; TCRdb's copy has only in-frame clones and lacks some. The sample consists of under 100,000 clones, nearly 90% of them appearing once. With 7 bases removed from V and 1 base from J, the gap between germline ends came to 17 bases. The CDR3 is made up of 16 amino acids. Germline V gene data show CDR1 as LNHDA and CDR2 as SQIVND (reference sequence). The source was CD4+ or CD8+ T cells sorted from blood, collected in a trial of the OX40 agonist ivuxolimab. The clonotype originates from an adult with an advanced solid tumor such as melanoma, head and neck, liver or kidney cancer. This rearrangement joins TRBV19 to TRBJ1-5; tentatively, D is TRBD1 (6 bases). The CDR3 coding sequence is TGTGCCAGTATAATGACGGGGGCTCGAAGCAATCAGCCCCAGCATTTT. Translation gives CASIMTGARSNQPQHF.